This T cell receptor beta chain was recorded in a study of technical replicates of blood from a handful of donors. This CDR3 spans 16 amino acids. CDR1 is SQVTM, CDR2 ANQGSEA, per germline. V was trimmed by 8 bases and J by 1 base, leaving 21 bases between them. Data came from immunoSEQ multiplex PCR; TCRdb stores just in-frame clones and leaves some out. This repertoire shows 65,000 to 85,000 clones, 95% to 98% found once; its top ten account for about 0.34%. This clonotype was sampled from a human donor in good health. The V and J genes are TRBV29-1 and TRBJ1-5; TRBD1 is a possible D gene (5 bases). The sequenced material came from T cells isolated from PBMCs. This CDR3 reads CSIARGTPGSNQPQHF. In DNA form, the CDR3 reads TGCAGCATTGCACGAGGGACTCCCGGGAGCAATCAGCCCCAGCATTTT.